One sample yielded the 18 T cell receptor beta chains listed below, sequenced in a study of T cell responses to AZD1222 COVID-19 vaccine. Profiling relied on immunoSEQ multiplex PCR, and the TCRdb table lists in-frame clones only, not all of them. The sample has approximately 100,000 clones, around 94% seen once; the top ten hold 2% to 2.5%. This specimen was peripheral blood, taken on day 0 of AZD1222 vaccination. The receptors shown here come from an adult in good health.

The V and J genes are TRBV27 and TRBJ1-1; D might be TRBD1 (6 bases). The CDR3 contains 14 residues. V was cut by 0 bases and J by 2 bases, with 7 bases left in between. Germline V gene lookup returns CDR1 MNHEY and CDR2 SMNVEV (reference sequence). CDR3 sequence (DNA): TGTGCCAGCAGTTTATCCGGGGGCAACACTGAAGCTTTCTTT. This translates into CASSLSGGNTEAFF.

The V call is TRBV7-3, the J call TRBJ1-1; D perhaps matches TRBD1 (5 bases). The CDR3 contains 14 residues. CDR1 and CDR2 (germline): SGHTA, FQGTGA. V lost 6 bases, J lost 4 bases, and 15 bases lay in between. The CDR3 nucleotides read TGTGCCAGCAGGGAGAGCGGGGCAGCCACTGAAGCTTTCTTT. Its protein is CASRESGAATEAFF.

CDR3 nucleotides: TGTGCCAGCAGTTCGGCGATGGACAATGAGCAGTTCTTC. It encodes CASSSAMDNEQFF. The V and J genes are TRBV27 and TRBJ2-1; D is uncertain. The ends were cut back, 4 bases at V and 5 bases at J, with 9 bases in the middle. Germline V CDR1 and CDR2: MNHEY, SMNVEV (reference sequence). This CDR3 spans 13 amino acids.

The rearrangement uses TRBV27 and TRBJ2-1; a weak D match, TRBD2 (5 bases). Per germline, CDR1 MNHEY and CDR2 SMNVEV (reference sequence). This CDR3 contains 12 residues. V was trimmed by 3 bases and J by 9 bases, leaving 9 bases between them. The CDR3 nucleotides are TGTGCCAGCAGTTTTAGCGTAGGTGAGCAGTTCTTC. This gives the protein CASSFSVGEQFF.

The V and J genes are TRBV12-5 and TRBJ1-1, with D unresolved. The CDR3 has 13 residues. The V gene's germline CDR1 is LGHNT and CDR2 FRNRAP. With 2 bases removed from V and 4 bases from J, the gap between germline ends came to 8 bases. The chain's CDR3 is CASGLRGGTEAFF. For the CDR3, the DNA is TGTGCTAGTGGTTTGCGGGGAGGCACTGAAGCTTTCTTT.

This sequence joins TRBV7-9 and TRBJ1-1; 7 nucleotides align to TRBD1. Unmatched junction bases numbered 7, after V lost 2 bases and J lost 4 bases. The CDR3 extends over 15 amino acids. Germline V CDR1 and CDR2: SEHNR, FQNEAQ (reference sequence). The CDR3 DNA reads as TGTGCCAGCAGCTTAAATACAGGGGAGGTCACTGAAGCTTTCTTT. Its protein is CASSLNTGEVTEAFF.

The V call is TRBV9, the J call TRBJ2-6; maybe TRBD2 (5 bases). Trimming removed 2 bases at V and 3 bases at J, with 15 bases between. In germline, CDR1 is SGDLS, CDR2 YYNGEE. The CDR3 contains 17 residues. CDR3 nucleotide sequence: TGTGCCAGCAGCGTCCACGCGGGTGCGCGTGGGGCCAACGTCCTGACTTTC. Translated: CASSVHAGARGANVLTF.

This chain uses TRBV25-1 with TRBJ2-7, with D maybe TRBD1 (6 bases). Germline V lookup: CDR1 MGHDK, CDR2 SYGVNS. This CDR3 spans 16 amino acids. V lost 1 base, J lost 2 bases, and 15 bases lay in between. For the CDR3, the DNA is TGTGCCAGCAGTGAATCGGGCCTTGCAGGGGCCTACGAGCAGTACTTC. This gives the protein CASSESGLAGAYEQYF.

The V gene is TRBV3-1 (or the pseudogene TRBV3-2), the J gene TRBJ2-5, with 7 nucleotides matching TRBD2. Germline V gene lookup returns CDR1 LGHDT and CDR2 YNNKEL (reference sequence). Trimming removed 3 bases from V and 2 bases from J; junction bases left unmatched: 6. The CDR3 sequence is 15 residues long. CDR3 amino acids: CASSQRGTKQETQYF. CDR3 in DNA: TGTGCCAGCAGCCAGCGGGGGACTAAGCAAGAGACCCAGTACTTC.

V is TRBV5-8 and J is TRBJ1-1; D not certain. In germline, CDR1 is SGHTS, CDR2 YDEGEE. The CDR3 is 14 residues long. The V and J ends lost 7 bases and 5 bases respectively, with 18 bases between them. The CDR3 loop is CASPRTPRGTEAFF. The CDR3 DNA reads TGTGCCAGCCCGAGGACCCCCCGGGGAACTGAAGCTTTCTTT.

This chain connects TRBV19 to TRBJ2-5; D ambiguous. The CDR3 length is 13 residues. Germline CDR1 and CDR2: LNHDA and SQIVND (reference sequence). The V and J ends lost 2 bases and 4 bases respectively, with 8 bases between them. The CDR3 loop reads CASSIRLAETQYF. In nucleotides, the CDR3 is TGTGCCAGTAGTATAAGGCTTGCAGAGACCCAGTACTTC.

The chain joins TRBV6-6 to TRBJ1-1; the D is unclear. The CDR3 totals 12 residues. Trimming took 2 bases from V and 8 from J, leaving 9 bases between them. Germline CDR1 MNHNY, CDR2 SVGAGI (reference sequence). CDR3 coding DNA: TGTGCCAGCAGTTACAGCGGAGGGGAAGCTTTCTTT. Protein sequence: CASSYSGGEAFF.

This clone was seen a single time. The CDR3 protein is CASSQDGTRGGYTF. The DNA of the CDR3 is TGTGCCAGCAGCCAAGATGGGACCCGCGGGGGCTACACCTTC. The chain couples TRBV4-2 to TRBJ1-2, with D tentatively TRBD1 (5 bases). The CDR3 spans 14 residues. Germline V gives CDR1 LGHNA, CDR2 YNFKEQ. Trimming took 0 bases from V and 8 from J, leaving 13 bases between them.

This chain uses TRBV5-4 with TRBJ1-1, with D unresolved. The CDR3 extends over 15 amino acids. Trimming cost V 0 bases and J 1 base, with 10 bases left between them. Germline V lookup: CDR1 SGHNT, CDR2 YYREEE (reference sequence). This CDR3 is CASSLELSRNTEAFF. The CDR3 nucleotides read TGTGCCAGCAGCTTGGAACTGTCGAGGAACACTGAAGCTTTCTTT. The full variable domain, in which reference TRBV5-4 and TRBJ1-1 provide the parts outside the CDR3, is ETGVTQSPTHLIKTRGQQVTLRCSSQSGHNTVSWYQQALGQGPQFIFQYYREEENGRGNFPPRFSGLQFPNYSSELNVNALELDDSALYLCASSLELSRNTEAFFGQGTRLTVV.

J is TRBJ2-1 and V is TRBV5-1, with D maybe TRBD1 (5 bases). V lost 0 bases and J 10 bases, leaving 11 bases between the germline ends. The CDR3 contains 13 residues. Germline CDR1 is SGHRS and CDR2 is YFSETQ. CDR3 region: CASSLVPSGEQFF. DNA for the CDR3: TGCGCCAGCAGCTTGGTACCGTCAGGGGAGCAGTTCTTC.

This clone was counted a few times. The CDR3 DNA reads TGTGCCAGCAGGGAGAACACTGAAGCTTTCTTT. Translated: CASRENTEAFF. The chain carries TRBV28 and TRBJ1-1; D gene uncertain. V was pared by 6 bases and J by 1 base, with 3 bases between. Germline-derived CDR1 and CDR2 are MDHEN and SYDVKM. The CDR3 extends over 11 amino acids.

The chain carries TRBV6-4 and TRBJ1-1; TRBD1 is a possible D gene (5 bases). Trimming left V 2 bases short and J 1 base short, with 17 bases between. This CDR3 spans 17 amino acids. From germline, CDR1 is MRHNA and CDR2 SNTAGT. The CDR3, as DNA: TGTGCCAGCAGTGACGGGAAGGGGCGGTGGTGGAACACTGAAGCTTTCTTT. Residues: CASSDGKGRWWNTEAFF.

The V gene is TRBV19, the J gene TRBJ2-7; 9 bases match TRBD2. The V gene's germline CDR1 is LNHDA and CDR2 SQIVND (reference sequence). The CDR3 totals 15 residues. The junction had 9 bases not matched to a gene; V was cut back by 6 bases and J by 3 bases. The CDR3: CASRGREGPSYEQYF. DNA for the CDR3: TGTGCCAGTAGAGGGCGGGAGGGCCCGAGCTACGAGCAGTACTTC.